This entry lists 13 T cell receptor beta chains sequenced from one sample in a study of cytomegalovirus exposure and HLA in healthy donors. Libraries were prepared by immunoSEQ multiplex PCR; TCRdb keeps only in-frame clonotypes and omits some of them. The profile shows roughly 140,000 clones, roughly 91% of them singletons. Sequences were obtained from PBMCs. Receptors were obtained from a woman under 30 in good health and CMV-seropositive.

The chain uses TRBV11-3 and TRBJ2-3, with a possible D match to TRBD1 (6 bases). Trimming cost V 4 bases and J 2 bases, with 16 bases left between them. There are 16 residues in the CDR3. Germline V gene lookup returns CDR1 SGHNT and CDR2 YENEEA. The CDR3 sequence: CASSSDRISNTDTQYF. Here the CDR3 DNA reads TGTGCCAGCAGCTCGGACAGAATATCTAACACAGATACGCAGTATTTT. The complete variable domain, with remaining parts taken from reference TRBV11-3 and TRBJ2-3, reads EAGVVQSPRYKIIEKKQPVAFWCNPISGHNTLYWYLQNLGQGPELLIRYENEEAVDDSQLPKDRFSAERLKGVDSTLKIQPAELGDSAVYLCASSSDRISNTDTQYFGPGTRLTVL.

The J gene is TRBJ2-5, the V gene TRBV27; 7 nucleotides agree with TRBD1. The V gene end was trimmed by 6 bases and the J gene end by 4 bases; junction bases not matched to a gene: 11. CDR1 is MNHEY, CDR2 SMNVEV, per germline (reference sequence). The CDR3 length is 15 residues. The CDR3 loop reads CASRQGTAGVETQYF. CDR3 nucleotides: TGTGCCAGCAGACAGGGGACAGCAGGCGTAGAGACCCAGTACTTC.

The J gene is TRBJ2-5, the V gene TRBV13; a possible D gene is TRBD1 (6 bases). Trimming stripped 5 bases from V and 4 bases from J, with 11 bases between. CDR1 PRHDT and CDR2 FYEKMQ come from the germline V gene (reference sequence). The CDR3 has 13 amino acids. CDR3 nucleotides: TGTGCCAGCAGCGGGGGACATCGAGAGACCCAGTACTTC. Protein sequence: CASSGGHRETQYF.

This chain uses TRBV5-1 with TRBJ1-5; 7 bases are shared with TRBD1. The CDR3 is 15 amino acids. Looked up from germline, CDR1 is SGHRS and CDR2 is YFSETQ. V lost 0 bases to trimming and J lost 4 bases; unmatched junction nucleotides: 4. The DNA of the CDR3 is TGCGCCAGCAGCTTGGATAGCAGGGGGAATCAGCCCCAGCATTTT. This sequence encodes CASSLDSRGNQPQHF.

On this clone itself: Other DNA sequences in the same sample also yield this CDR3. The V gene is TRBV4-1, the J gene TRBJ2-7, with 9 nucleotides matching TRBD2. Looked up from germline, CDR1 is MGHRA and CDR2 is YSYEKL. This CDR3 has 15 amino acids. J lost 6 bases, V lost 0 bases, and 6 bases had no gene match. CDR3 sequence (DNA): TGCGCCAGCAGCCAAGAGGGCGGGAGGGCCGGCGAGCAGTACTTC. As protein: CASSQEGGRAGEQYF.

The genes are TRBV9 and TRBJ1-1; TRBD1 matches 12 bases. The junction had 9 bases not matched to a gene; V was cut back by 4 bases and J by 5 bases. Germline V gene lookup returns CDR1 SGDLS and CDR2 YYNGEE. This CDR3 is built from 16 residues. In DNA form, the CDR3 reads TGTGCCAGCAGCCTGATGGGGACAGGGGGCGATACTGAAGCTTTCTTT. The encoded protein is CASSLMGTGGDTEAFF. Filled out from reference TRBV9 and TRBJ1-1, the complete variable domain reads DSGVTQTPKHLITATGQRVTLRCSPRSGDLSVYWYQQSLDQGLQFLIQYYNGEERAKGNILERFSAQQFPDLHSELNLSSLELGDSALYFCASSLMGTGGDTEAFFGQGTRLTVV.

The chain has TRBV5-4 and TRBJ2-1, with 9 bases aligning to TRBD2. The CDR3 is made up of 16 amino acids. The V and J ends lost 0 bases and 10 bases, in that order; junction bases with no gene match: 11. In germline, CDR1 is SGHNT, CDR2 YYREEE (reference sequence). CDR3: CASSLDGSGSLREQFF. As DNA, the CDR3 is TGTGCCAGCAGCTTGGATGGTAGCGGGAGTTTGAGGGAGCAGTTCTTC.

V gene TRBV19 combines with J gene TRBJ1-5, with D unresolved. V lost 2 bases to trimming and J lost 4 bases, with 9 bases between them. Germline V lookup: CDR1 LNHDA, CDR2 SQIVND (reference sequence). The CDR3 runs to 14 residues. The CDR3 protein is CASSILEVNQPQHF. The CDR3 nucleotides are TGTGCCAGTAGTATATTAGAGGTGAATCAGCCCCAGCATTTT. Full variable domain (remainder filled in from reference TRBV19 and TRBJ1-5): DGGITQSPKYLFRKEGQNVTLSCEQNLNHDAMYWYRQDPGQGLRLIYYSQIVNDFQKGDIAEGYSVSREKKESFPLTVTSAQKNPTAFYLCASSILEVNQPQHFGDGTRLSIL.

V is TRBV7-2 and J is TRBJ1-1; 9 bases are shared with TRBD1. The CDR3 spans 13 residues. Unmatched junction bases numbered 4, after V lost 3 bases and J lost 8 bases. Germline V gives CDR1 SGHTA, CDR2 FQGNSA. Here the CDR3 reads CASSLGQGDEAFF. The CDR3 DNA follows: TGTGCCAGCAGCTTGGGACAGGGAGACGAAGCTTTCTTT.

This chain links TRBV9 with TRBJ2-3, with 10 positions matching TRBD2. With V trimmed by 0 bases and J by 4 bases, 8 bases remained unmatched. The CDR3 runs to 17 residues. In germline, CDR1 is SGDLS, CDR2 YYNGEE. This CDR3 reads CASSVVPGLAESDTQYF. The CDR3 DNA reads TGTGCCAGCAGCGTAGTCCCCGGACTAGCGGAATCAGATACGCAGTATTTT.

This chain uses TRBV27 with TRBJ1-5, with 11 bases aligning to TRBD1. The CDR3 loop spans 16 amino acids. In germline, CDR1 is MNHEY, CDR2 SMNVEV (reference sequence). Losses at the gene ends were 3 bases for V and 3 bases for J; bases not matched to a gene: 4. This chain's CDR3 is CASSFLGQGVNQPQHF. The CDR3, as DNA: TGTGCCAGCAGTTTTTTGGGACAGGGGGTCAATCAGCCCCAGCATTTT.

The chain couples TRBV25-1 to TRBJ2-7; D is perhaps TRBD2 (6 bases). This CDR3 has 16 amino acids. V lost 3 bases and J lost 6, with 21 bases in between. Germline-derived CDR1 and CDR2 are MGHDK and SYGVNS. CDR3 bases: TGTGCCAGCAGTGACCCCTTAGCGGCAGAATTGGGCGAGCAGTACTTC. This encodes CASSDPLAAELGEQYF.

The V and J genes are TRBV5-4 and TRBJ2-7, with 8 bases aligning to TRBD1. Germline V gives CDR1 SGHNT, CDR2 YYREEE (reference sequence). This CDR3 comprises 14 residues. Trimming cost V 3 bases and J 3 bases; bases outside gene matches: 5. The CDR3 reads CASSSKQGDYEQYF. CDR3 nucleotides: TGTGCCAGCAGCTCCAAACAGGGGGACTACGAGCAGTACTTC.